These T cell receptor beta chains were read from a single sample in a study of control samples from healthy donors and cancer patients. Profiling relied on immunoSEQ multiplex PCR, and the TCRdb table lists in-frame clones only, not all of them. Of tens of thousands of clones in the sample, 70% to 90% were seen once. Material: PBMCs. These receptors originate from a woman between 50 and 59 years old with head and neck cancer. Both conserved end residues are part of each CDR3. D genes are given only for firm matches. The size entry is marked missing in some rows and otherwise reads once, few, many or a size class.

CASSLQTGGSTDTQYF | TGCGCCAGCAGCTTGCAGACAGGGGGAAGCACAGATACGCAGTATTTT | TRBD1 | TRBJ2-3 | NA | TRBV5-1
CASSQGGRSFYGYTF | TGTGCCAGCAGCCAAGGGGGGCGGTCCTTTTATGGCTACACCTTC | NA | TRBJ1-2 | NA | TRBV3-1/TRBV3-2
CSVGVGGWDTQYF | TGCAGCGTTGGTGTAGGGGGCTGGGATACGCAGTATTTT | TRBD1 | TRBJ2-3 | NA | TRBV29-1
CASTLRLVTQYF | TGTGCCAGCACCCTACGACTAGTCACGCAGTATTTT | NA | TRBJ2-3 | NA | TRBV2
CATSSGGKSLEETQYF | TGTGCCACCAGTTCAGGGGGTAAATCTCTCGAGGAGACCCAGTACTTC | TRBD1 | TRBJ2-5 | once | TRBV24-1
CASSSQGLGEVAKNIQYF | TGTGCCAGCAGTTCCCAGGGCCTGGGAGAAGTGGCCAAAAACATTCAGTACTTC | NA | TRBJ2-4 | NA | TRBV6-2/TRBV6-3
CASSSISGVGEQFF | TGTGCCAGCAGCTCCATTTCGGGGGTCGGTGAGCAGTTCTTC | NA | TRBJ2-1 | NA | TRBV6-5
CARPIWVGDSNQPQHF | TGTGCCAGACCGATCTGGGTGGGGGATAGCAATCAGCCCCAGCATTTT | NA | TRBJ1-5 | NA | TRBV28
CASSQYRGATEAFF | TGTGCCAGCAGCCAATACAGGGGGGCCACTGAAGCTTTCTTT | TRBD1 | TRBJ1-1 | NA | TRBV3-1/TRBV3-2
CASSLAPAGYGYTF | TGTGCCAGCAGCTTGGCCCCGGCGGGCTATGGCTACACCTTC | NA | TRBJ1-2 | NA | TRBV5-4
CASSPRTGSNVGTEAFF | TGTGCCAGCAGTCCGAGGACAGGGTCTAACGTCGGCACTGAAGCTTTCTTT | TRBD1 | TRBJ1-1 | NA | TRBV6-2/TRBV6-3
CASSAADRVGGYTF | TGTGCCAGCAGCGCAGCTGACAGGGTGGGGGGCTACACCTTC | TRBD1 | TRBJ1-2 | NA | TRBV9
CASSLELSEGGYTF | TGTGCCAGCAGCTTAGAGCTGAGCGAGGGAGGCTACACCTTC | NA | TRBJ1-2 | NA | TRBV7-9
CASSLTSGVGEQYF | TGCGCCAGCAGCCTGACTAGCGGGGTCGGGGAGCAGTACTTC | TRBD2 | TRBJ2-7 | NA | TRBV5-1
CASTPFNSNEQYF | TGTGCCAGCACCCCTTTTAATAGTAACGAGCAGTACTTC | NA | TRBJ2-7 | NA | TRBV27
CASSSDRAGYGELFF | TGTGCCAGCAGTTCCGACAGGGCGGGTTACGGGGAGCTGTTTTTT | TRBD1 | TRBJ2-2 | NA | TRBV7-2
CASSRGDSYGYTF | TGTGCCAGCAGCCGAGGGGACAGCTATGGCTACACCTTC | TRBD1 | TRBJ1-2 | once | TRBV12-3/TRBV12-4
CASSLTSGETQYF | TGTGCCAGCAGCCTTACCAGCGGGGAGACCCAGTACTTC | NA | TRBJ2-5 | NA | TRBV3-1/TRBV3-2
CASSLVANPGQDTQYF | TGCGCCAGCAGCTTGGTGGCCAACCCGGGTCAAGATACGCAGTATTTT | NA | TRBJ2-3 | few | TRBV5-1
CASSTGGPYNEQFF | TGTGCCAGCAGCACGGGGGGCCCCTACAATGAGCAGTTCTTC | NA | TRBJ2-1 | NA | TRBV3-1/TRBV3-2
CASSLGGARVSAEAFF | TGTGCCAGCAGCTTAGGGGGGGCAAGGGTATCGGCTGAAGCTTTCTTT | NA | TRBJ1-1 | NA | TRBV11-2
CASSQQGSENTEAFF | TGTGCCAGCAGTCAACAGGGAAGTGAGAACACTGAAGCTTTCTTT | NA | TRBJ1-1 | NA | TRBV2
CASRETGGKAVYGYTF | TGTGCCAGCAGGGAAACAGGGGGCAAGGCGGTCTATGGCTACACCTTC | TRBD1 | TRBJ1-2 | once | TRBV2
CASSPRMAGGPRVDRADTQYF | TGCGCCAGCAGCCCCCGGATGGCGGGGGGGCCAAGGGTAGACCGTGCAGATACGCAGTATTTT | TRBD2 | TRBJ2-3 | NA | TRBV4-3
CASSRIPGENSPLHF | TGTGCCAGCTCCCGCATACCGGGAGAGAATTCACCCCTCCACTTT | NA | TRBJ1-6 | NA | TRBV18
CASSQGLAGGQNEQFF | TGTGCCAGCAGCCAAGGGCTAGCGGGGGGCCAGAATGAGCAGTTCTTC | TRBD2 | TRBJ2-1 | NA | TRBV4-2
CASSLGGGELFF | TGCGCCAGCAGCTTGGGAGGAGGGGAGCTGTTTTTT | NA | TRBJ2-2 | once | TRBV5-1
CASSHAGEETQYF | TGCGCCAGCAGCCATGCGGGGGAAGAGACCCAGTACTTC | TRBD2 | TRBJ2-5 | few | TRBV4-1
CASSLVIRRGCTF | TGTGCCAGCAGCTTGGTAATAAGAAGGGGCTGCACCTTC | NA | TRBJ1-2 | NA | TRBV5-5
CAWSAPRRPSTDTQYF | TGTGCCTGGAGTGCCCCCCGGCGGCCATCCACAGATACGCAGTATTTT | NA | TRBJ2-3 | NA | TRBV30
CASSLGALAGAEVGTQYF | TGCGCCAGCAGCTTGGGGGCCCTAGCGGGGGCAGAGGTAGGAACGCAGTATTTT | TRBD2 | TRBJ2-3 | NA | TRBV5-1
CASSFEGTDTQYF | TGTGCCAGCAGCTTTGAAGGGACAGATACGCAGTATTTT | NA | TRBJ2-3 | NA | TRBV7-9
CASSRTSGGSSSYNEQFF | TGTGCCAGCAGTCGGACTAGCGGGGGGTCAAGCTCCTACAATGAGCAGTTCTTC | TRBD2 | TRBJ2-1 | NA | TRBV27
CASSFGQFNEKLFF | TGTGCCAGTAGCTTCGGACAGTTTAATGAAAAACTGTTTTTT | NA | TRBJ1-4 | few | TRBV6-5
CASSSSGDSGSPLHF | TGCGCCAGCAGCTCCTCCGGGGATTCGGGTTCACCCCTCCACTTT | NA | TRBJ1-6 | NA | TRBV5-1
CASSIGLQGRAKETQYF | TGTGCCAGTAGTATTGGACTCCAGGGGAGGGCCAAGGAGACCCAGTACTTC | NA | TRBJ2-5 | few | TRBV19
CASSQAPRQGRTGKTVF | TGTGCCAGCAGCCAGGCCCCGAGACAGGGCCGCACGGGAAAAACTGTTTTT | NA | TRBJ1-4 | NA | TRBV21-1
CAWSVLAGAGETQYF | TGTGCCTGGAGTGTGCTAGCGGGGGCGGGTGAGACCCAGTACTTC | TRBD2 | TRBJ2-5 | NA | TRBV30
CASSYGGQIGSSEQFF | TGTGCCAGCAGTTATGGGGGGCAAATCGGGAGTAGTGAGCAGTTCTTC | NA | TRBJ2-1 | NA | TRBV6-2/TRBV6-3
CASTLFEGAGANVLTF | TGTGCCAGTACCCTATTCGAGGGTGCTGGGGCCAACGTCCTGACTTTC | NA | TRBJ2-6 | few | TRBV19
CASSTLAGTSTDTQYF | TGTGCCAGTAGTACACTAGCGGGAACAAGCACAGATACGCAGTATTTT | TRBD2 | TRBJ2-3 | NA | TRBV19
CASSTQGALNTEAFF | TGTGCCAGCAGTACACAGGGGGCCCTGAACACTGAAGCTTTCTTT | TRBD1 | TRBJ1-1 | NA | TRBV28
CASSQGEVGYGYTF | TGCGCCAGCAGCCAGGGGGAGGTCGGCTATGGCTACACCTTC | NA | TRBJ1-2 | once | TRBV4-3
CASRSLSTGELFF | TGTGCCAGCAGGTCTCTTTCCACCGGGGAGCTGTTTTTT | NA | TRBJ2-2 | NA | TRBV2
CASSLSPGPGGGYTF | TGTGCCAGCAGCCTTAGTCCGGGGCCGGGGGGGGGCTACACCTTC | NA | TRBJ1-2 | NA | TRBV11-2
CASSLLTSGGAGRESTGELFF | TGTGCCAGTAGTCTACTCACTAGCGGGGGGGCAGGTCGGGAGTCCACCGGGGAGCTGTTTTTT | TRBD2 | TRBJ2-2 | once | TRBV19
CASSLEGKGYEQYF | TGTGCCAGCAGCTTAGAAGGAAAAGGGTACGAGCAGTACTTC | NA | TRBJ2-7 | NA | TRBV7-2
CSASIRERVYGETQYF | TGCAGTGCTAGTATCAGGGAAAGGGTATATGGGGAGACCCAGTACTTC | NA | TRBJ2-5 | once | TRBV20-1
CASSPPTGRTNVLTF | TGTGCCAGCTCACCACCGACAGGGAGAACCAACGTCCTGACTTTC | TRBD1 | TRBJ2-6 | NA | TRBV18